This T cell receptor (beta chain) derives from a study of shared clonotypes between healthy human individuals. Study-wide background: The study enrolled two women and a few men aged 18 to 49. Overall study results and limits: Among non-shared clonotypes, generation probabilities were lower than among those shared by all four donors.

Libraries were prepared by immunoSEQ multiplex PCR; TCRdb keeps only in-frame clonotypes and omits some of them. In the table there are approximately 600,000 clones, approximately 95% of which are singletons. CD8 cells regarded as naive lacked CD45RO, were positively chosen for CCR7, and omitted terminally differentiated effector memory CD45RA+ cells. Among the donors, all were Caucasian adults who lived in Nashville, Tennessee. Points on this clone: Antigen: not known.

Germline CDR1 is LNHDA and CDR2 is SQIVND (reference sequence). The CDR3 spans 13 residues. V lost 3 bases to trimming and J lost 1 base, with 7 bases between them. The chain uses TRBV19 and TRBJ2-7; no reliable D call. The clonotype comes from a woman between 25 and 40 years old in good health. Input material: naive CD8+ T cells sorted from blood. The CDR3 nucleotides are TGTGCCAGTAGTATGGCGGTTTCCTACGAGCAGTACTTC. The encoded protein is CASSMAVSYEQYF.